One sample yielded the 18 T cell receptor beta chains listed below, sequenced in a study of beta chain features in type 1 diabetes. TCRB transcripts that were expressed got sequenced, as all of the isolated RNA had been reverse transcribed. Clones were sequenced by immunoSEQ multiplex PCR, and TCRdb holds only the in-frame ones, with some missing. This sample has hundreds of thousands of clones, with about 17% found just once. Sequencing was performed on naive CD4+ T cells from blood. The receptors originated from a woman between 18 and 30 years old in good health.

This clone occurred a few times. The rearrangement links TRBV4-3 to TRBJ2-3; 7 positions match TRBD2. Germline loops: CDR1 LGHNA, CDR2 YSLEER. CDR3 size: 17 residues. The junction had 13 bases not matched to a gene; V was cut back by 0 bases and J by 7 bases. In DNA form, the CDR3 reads TGCGCCAGCAGCCAAGATCAGCGGGATCGGTACCCCTATACGCAGTATTTT. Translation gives CASSQDQRDRYPYTQYF.

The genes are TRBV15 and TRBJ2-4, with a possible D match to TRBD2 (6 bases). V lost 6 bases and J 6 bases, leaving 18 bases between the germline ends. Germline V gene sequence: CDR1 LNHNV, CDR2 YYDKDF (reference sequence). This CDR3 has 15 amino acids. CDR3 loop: CATRGGYLEGNIQYF. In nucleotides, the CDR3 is TGTGCCACCAGGGGAGGCTACCTGGAGGGAAACATTCAGTACTTC.

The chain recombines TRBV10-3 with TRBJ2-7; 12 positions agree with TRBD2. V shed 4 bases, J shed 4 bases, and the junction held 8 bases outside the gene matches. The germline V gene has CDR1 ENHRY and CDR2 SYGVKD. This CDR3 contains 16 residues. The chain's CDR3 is CAISGLAGEWAYEQYF. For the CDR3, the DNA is TGTGCCATCAGTGGACTAGCGGGAGAATGGGCTTACGAGCAGTACTTC.

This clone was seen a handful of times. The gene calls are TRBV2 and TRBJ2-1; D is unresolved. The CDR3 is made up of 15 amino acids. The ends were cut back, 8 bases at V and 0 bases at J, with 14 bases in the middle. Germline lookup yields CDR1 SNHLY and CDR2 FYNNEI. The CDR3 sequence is CASGYDLSSYNEQFF. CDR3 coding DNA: TGTGCCAGCGGGTACGATCTCAGCTCCTACAATGAGCAGTTCTTC.

CDR3 region: CSVEREGTDTQYF. The CDR3 coding sequence is TGCAGCGTTGAACGGGAGGGCACAGATACGCAGTATTTT. The V gene is TRBV29-1, the J gene TRBJ2-3, with TRBD2 identical over 7 bases. V shed 2 bases, J shed 1 base, and the junction held 0 bases outside the gene matches. The CDR3 runs to 13 residues. Germline loops: CDR1 SQVTM, CDR2 ANQGSEA.

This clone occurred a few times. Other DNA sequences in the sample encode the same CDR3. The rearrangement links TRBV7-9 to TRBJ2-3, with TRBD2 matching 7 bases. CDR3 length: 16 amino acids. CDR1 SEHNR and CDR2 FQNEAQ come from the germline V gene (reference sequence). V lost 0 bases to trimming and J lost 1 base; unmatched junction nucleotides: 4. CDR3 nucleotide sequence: TGTGCCAGCAGCTTAGCGGCGGGAGCCGGCACAGATACGCAGTATTTT. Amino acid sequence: CASSLAAGAGTDTQYF.

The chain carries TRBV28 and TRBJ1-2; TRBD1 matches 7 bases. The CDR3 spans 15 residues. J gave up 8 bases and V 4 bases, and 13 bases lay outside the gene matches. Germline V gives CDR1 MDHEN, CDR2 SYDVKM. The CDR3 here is CASSSTGTALEGYTF. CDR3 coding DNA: TGTGCCAGCAGTTCGACCGGGACAGCCTTGGAGGGCTACACCTTC.

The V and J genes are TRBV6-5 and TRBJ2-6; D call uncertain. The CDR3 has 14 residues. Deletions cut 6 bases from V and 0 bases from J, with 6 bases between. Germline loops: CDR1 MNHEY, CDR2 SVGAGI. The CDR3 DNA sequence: TGTGCCAGCAGCAAATTCTCTGGGGCCAACGTCCTGACTTTC. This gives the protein CASSKFSGANVLTF.

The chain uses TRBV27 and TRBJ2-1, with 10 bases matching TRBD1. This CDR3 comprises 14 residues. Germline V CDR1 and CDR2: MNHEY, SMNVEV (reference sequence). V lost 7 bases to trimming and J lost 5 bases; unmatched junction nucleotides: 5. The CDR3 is CASTSGTGDNEQFF. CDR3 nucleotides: TGTGCCAGCACTTCCGGGACAGGGGACAATGAGCAGTTCTTC.

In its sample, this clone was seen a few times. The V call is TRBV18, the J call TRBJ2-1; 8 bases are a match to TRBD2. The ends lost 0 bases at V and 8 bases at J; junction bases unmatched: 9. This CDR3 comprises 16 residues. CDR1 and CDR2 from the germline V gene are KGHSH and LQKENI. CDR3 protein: CASSPPGTRFRDEQFF. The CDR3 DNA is TGTGCCAGCTCACCACCGGGGACTAGATTTCGGGATGAGCAGTTCTTC.

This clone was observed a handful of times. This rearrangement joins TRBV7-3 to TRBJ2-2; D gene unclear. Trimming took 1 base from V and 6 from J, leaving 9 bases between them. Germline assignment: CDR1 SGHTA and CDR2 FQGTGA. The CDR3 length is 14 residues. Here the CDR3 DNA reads TGTGCCAGCAGCTTAAGTTTTTCGGCCGGGGAGCTGTTTTTT. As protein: CASSLSFSAGELFF.

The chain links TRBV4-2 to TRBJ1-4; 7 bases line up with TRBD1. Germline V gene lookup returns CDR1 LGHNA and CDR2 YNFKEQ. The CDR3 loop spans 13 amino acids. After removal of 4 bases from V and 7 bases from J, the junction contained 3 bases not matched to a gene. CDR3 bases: TGTGCCAGCAGCCCGACAGGGTTTGAAAAACTGTTTTTT. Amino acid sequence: CASSPTGFEKLFF.

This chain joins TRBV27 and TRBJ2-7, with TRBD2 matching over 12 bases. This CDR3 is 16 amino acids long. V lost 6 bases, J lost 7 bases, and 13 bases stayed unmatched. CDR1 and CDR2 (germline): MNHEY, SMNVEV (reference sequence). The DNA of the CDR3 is TGTGCCAGCAGGATTCTTACTAGCGGGAGGCGAGGAGAGCAGTACTTC. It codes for CASRILTSGRRGEQYF.

For the CDR3, the DNA is TGTGCCAGCAGCTCGCTCAGACTTGCGGGGGCTGAAGCTTTCTTT. Its protein product is CASSSLRLAGAEAFF. The chain recombines TRBV7-9 with TRBJ1-1; possible D gene TRBD1, 5 bases. The CDR3 is 15 amino acids. Trimming pared 4 bases from V and 6 bases from J, leaving 18 bases between. CDR1 and CDR2 from the germline V gene are SEHNR and FQNEAQ (reference sequence).

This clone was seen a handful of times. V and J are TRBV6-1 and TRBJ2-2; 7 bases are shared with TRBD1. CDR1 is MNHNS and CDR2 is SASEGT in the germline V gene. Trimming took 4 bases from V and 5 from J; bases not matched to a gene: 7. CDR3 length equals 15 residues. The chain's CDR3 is CASSATGRSTGELFF. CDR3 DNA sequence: TGTGCCAGCAGTGCGACAGGGCGGTCAACCGGGGAGCTGTTTTTT.

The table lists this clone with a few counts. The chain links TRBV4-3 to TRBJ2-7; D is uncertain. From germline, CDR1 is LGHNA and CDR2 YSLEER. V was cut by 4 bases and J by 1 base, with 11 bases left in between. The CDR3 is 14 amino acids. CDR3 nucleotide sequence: TGCGCCAGCAGCCGTCAATTAGGATCCTACGAGCAGTACTTC. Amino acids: CASSRQLGSYEQYF.

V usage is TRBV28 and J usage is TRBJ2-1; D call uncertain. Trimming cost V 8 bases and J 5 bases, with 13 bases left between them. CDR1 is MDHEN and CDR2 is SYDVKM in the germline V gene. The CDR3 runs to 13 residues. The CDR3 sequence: CASCLEFDNEQFF. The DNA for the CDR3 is TGTGCCAGCTGTCTAGAATTCGACAATGAGCAGTTCTTC.

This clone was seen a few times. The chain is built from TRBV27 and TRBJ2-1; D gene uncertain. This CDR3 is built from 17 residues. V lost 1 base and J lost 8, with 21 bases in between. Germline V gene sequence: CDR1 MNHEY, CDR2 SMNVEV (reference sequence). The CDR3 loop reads CASSLFVSKDTRDEQFF. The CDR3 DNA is TGTGCCAGCAGTTTATTTGTTAGTAAAGACACAAGGGATGAGCAGTTCTTC.